This T cell receptor (beta chain) derives from a study of T cell responses to AZD1222 COVID-19 vaccine. Study-level information: Analyses pooled second doses at about 4 or about 12 weeks.

The study's findings and limits: Only 5 or 6 individuals given AZD1222 were seropositive at baseline. Unmutated variant regions are reportedly targeted by nearly half of spike-specific TCRs. It should be noted that donors were predominantly white British and more often female, and clonal diversity was possibly underestimated.

Data came from immunoSEQ multiplex PCR; TCRdb stores just in-frame clones and leaves some out. Counted here are roughly 120,000 clones, 87% occurring once; the ten biggest clones make up around 3.3%. CDR1 SGHRS and CDR2 YFSETQ come from the germline V gene. The J segment lost 2 bases and the V segment lost 1 base, leaving 0 bases of the junction unmatched. This CDR3 spans 13 amino acids. Regarding this clone: Its antigen is currently unknown.

This sequence was found in an adult in good health. The V call is TRBV5-1, the J call TRBJ2-7; 7 bases agree with TRBD1. The sequencing here drew on peripheral blood, taken on day 0 of AZD1222 vaccination. The CDR3 coding sequence is TGCGCCAGCAGCTTGACAGGGGCCTACGAGCAGTACTTC. Translated: CASSLTGAYEQYF.